The 21 T cell receptor beta chains presented below share a single source sample, sequenced in a study of T cell changes during pregnancy in multiple sclerosis. Assay: immunoSEQ multiplex PCR; the TCRdb copy retains only in-frame clones and omits some. Counted here are about 59,000 clones, 85% to 90% occurring once; the ten biggest clones make up almost 0.9%. The material sequenced was peripheral blood, taken in the first trimester of pregnancy. All receptors derive from a female donor in good health, enrolled as a control in a pregnancy study.

The chain links TRBV27 to TRBJ2-6, with 8 bases aligning to TRBD1. CDR1 is MNHEY, CDR2 SMNVEV, per germline (reference sequence). The CDR3 is 13 amino acids. V was pared by 6 bases and J by 13 bases, with 8 bases of the junction left unmatched. The CDR3 loop reads CASRTGTGNVLTF. The CDR3 DNA reads TGTGCCAGCAGAACCGGGACAGGTAATGTCCTGACTTTC.

The rearrangement links TRBV19 to TRBJ1-4, with TRBD1 matching 9 bases. V lost 5 bases to trimming and J lost 6 bases; unmatched junction nucleotides: 7. CDR3 length: 15 amino acids. CDR1 is LNHDA, CDR2 SQIVND, per germline (reference sequence). The CDR3 DNA sequence: TGTGCCAGTAGTGTTCCGGGACAGGGCCATGAAAAACTGTTTTTT. Translating gives CASSVPGQGHEKLFF.

This clone was seen more than once but under ten times. The genes are TRBV5-4 and TRBJ1-1; D gene ambiguous. Germline CDR1 SGHNT, CDR2 YYREEE (reference sequence). This CDR3 region has 14 residues. Trimming shortened V by 4 bases and J by 3 bases, and 13 bases separated the two germline ends. The chain's CDR3 is CASSRDIEDTEAFF. For the CDR3, the DNA is TGTGCCAGCAGCCGAGACATCGAAGACACTGAAGCTTTCTTT.

J is TRBJ1-1 and V is TRBV19; TRBD1 aligns across 8 bases. Germline V gene sequence: CDR1 LNHDA, CDR2 SQIVND (reference sequence). CDR3 size: 17 residues. Trimming at V came to 6 bases and at J to 5 bases, leaving 17 bases not matched to a gene. In DNA form, the CDR3 reads TGTGCCAGTAGCCTCGAGGGCAGGGGGCTATGGGGGACTGAAGCTTTCTTT. This codes for CASSLEGRGLWGTEAFF.

The chain has TRBV30 and TRBJ1-5; D gene ambiguous. The CDR3 length is 14 residues. Trimming pared 0 bases from V and 4 bases from J, leaving 10 bases between. Germline CDR1 and CDR2: GTSNPN and SVGIG (reference sequence). The CDR3 region is CAWSVNQENQPQHF. CDR3 nucleotide sequence: TGTGCCTGGAGTGTAAATCAAGAGAATCAGCCCCAGCATTTT.

V usage is TRBV6-6 and J usage is TRBJ1-2; no firm D call. Trimming removed 2 bases from V and 3 bases from J, with 7 bases in between. The CDR3 is 13 amino acids. Germline CDR1 MNHNY, CDR2 SVGAGI (reference sequence). CDR3 in DNA: TGTGCCAGCAGTTACCGGAGGGACTATGGCTACACCTTC. Translated, it gives CASSYRRDYGYTF.

The J gene is TRBJ2-7, the V gene TRBV6-5; 11 positions match TRBD2. This CDR3 spans 15 amino acids. The J segment lost 4 bases and the V segment lost 5 bases, leaving 7 bases of the junction unmatched. CDR1 and CDR2 (germline): MNHEY, SVGAGI. In nucleotides, the CDR3 is TGTGCCAGCAGTGCCCTACTAGCGGGGGTTTACGAGCAGTACTTC. Protein: CASSALLAGVYEQYF.

The chain has TRBV7-3 and TRBJ2-7; TRBD1 might be the D (5 bases). Trimming cost V 3 bases and J 1 base, with 7 bases left between them. The germline CDR1 and CDR2 sequences are SGHTA and FQGTGA. This CDR3 region has 13 residues. The DNA of the CDR3 is TGTGCCAGCAGCTTCGACAGATCCTACGAGCAGTACTTC. Translation: CASSFDRSYEQYF.

This clone was detected a few times. The chain combines TRBV9 with TRBJ1-5; 7 bases align to TRBD1. The J segment lost 3 bases and the V segment lost 2 bases, leaving 5 bases of the junction unmatched. The CDR3 has 15 residues. Germline V lookup: CDR1 SGDLS, CDR2 YYNGEE. The chain's CDR3 is CASSVGTAYNQPQHF. The CDR3 region has the DNA TGTGCCAGCAGCGTCGGGACAGCCTACAATCAGCCCCAGCATTTT.

This clone was counted once. This sequence joins TRBV7-2 and TRBJ2-7; D might be TRBD1 (5 bases). The germline V gene has CDR1 SGHTA and CDR2 FQGNSA. The V and J ends lost 3 bases and 2 bases respectively, with 11 bases between them. CDR3 size: 14 residues. The CDR3 protein is CASSLGRGAYEQYF. The DNA of the CDR3 is TGTGCCAGCAGCTTGGGTAGGGGTGCCTACGAGCAGTACTTC.

The V call is TRBV5-6, the J call TRBJ1-1; no definite D call. V gave up 2 bases and J gave up 5 bases, with 13 bases separating them. This CDR3 spans 14 amino acids. Germline assignment: CDR1 SGHDT and CDR2 YYEEEE. CDR3: CASSFGSGLTEAFF. The CDR3 DNA reads as TGTGCCAGCAGCTTTGGTAGCGGGTTGACTGAAGCTTTCTTT.

The V call is TRBV6-1, the J call TRBJ1-6; 10 positions match TRBD1. V dropped 3 bases and J dropped 6; count of bases not matched to a gene: 2. CDR1 and CDR2 (germline): MNHNS, SASEGT. The CDR3 is 15 amino acids. The chain's CDR3 is CASSDRTGGNSPLHF. The CDR3 nucleotides read TGTGCCAGCAGTGATAGGACAGGGGGTAATTCACCCCTCCACTTT.

This rearrangement joins TRBV19 to TRBJ2-4; possible D gene TRBD2, 7 bases. The CDR3 is made up of 16 amino acids. Germline V gives CDR1 LNHDA, CDR2 SQIVND (reference sequence). The V end was cut by 6 bases, the J end by 0 bases, with 15 bases between. The CDR3 nucleotides read TGTGCCAGTAGCGCCCTCGGGGGGCAAGCCAAAAACATTCAGTACTTC. The encoded protein is CASSALGGQAKNIQYF.

This sequence joins TRBV12-5 and TRBJ2-7, with D possibly matching TRBD2 (6 bases). CDR1 and CDR2 (germline): LGHNT, FRNRAP. Between the trimmed V and J ends, which lost 0 bases and 5 bases, there was a span of 23 bases. The CDR3 contains 18 residues. The CDR3 is CASGLVVASAGERHEQYF. Written as DNA, the CDR3 is TGTGCTAGTGGTTTGGTAGTGGCTAGCGCCGGGGAACGTCACGAGCAGTACTTC.

As to this clone: The same CDR3 also results from other DNA sequences found in this sample. The V call is TRBV5-1, the J call TRBJ1-1; a possible D gene is TRBD1 (5 bases). CDR1 is SGHRS and CDR2 is YFSETQ in the germline V gene. Trimming cost V 3 bases and J 1 base, with 10 bases left between them. The CDR3 covers 14 residues. The DNA of the CDR3 is TGCGCCAGCAGCTCCGGAACAGGGAACACTGAAGCTTTCTTT. As protein: CASSSGTGNTEAFF.

This chain joins TRBV7-2 and TRBJ2-1; a possible D gene is TRBD2 (5 bases). V lost 1 base and J 3 bases, leaving 10 bases between the germline ends. Germline values: CDR1 SGHTA, CDR2 FQGNSA. This CDR3 is 15 amino acids long. CDR3 bases: TGTGCCAGCAGCTTAGAGAGCGGCCTCTACAATGAGCAGTTCTTC. It codes for CASSLESGLYNEQFF.

The V gene is TRBV9, the J gene TRBJ1-2, with D unresolved. CDR1 and CDR2 from the germline V gene are SGDLS and YYNGEE. The CDR3 extends over 12 amino acids. The ends were cut back, 0 bases at V and 8 bases at J, with 8 bases in the middle. CDR3 DNA: TGTGCCAGCAGCGTAGGAGATACCGGCTACACCTTC. Residues: CASSVGDTGYTF.

The chain is built from TRBV4-1 and TRBJ2-7; 8 bases align to TRBD1. With V trimmed by 1 base and J by 3 bases, 5 bases remained unmatched. Germline values: CDR1 MGHRA, CDR2 YSYEKL. The CDR3 totals 15 residues. The CDR3 region has the DNA TGCGCCAGCAGCCAAGGGACAGGGTCTAGCTACGAGCAGTACTTC. Its protein is CASSQGTGSSYEQYF.

J is TRBJ2-1 and V is TRBV5-1; 8 bases are a match to TRBD2. Looked up from germline, CDR1 is SGHRS and CDR2 is YFSETQ. J lost 8 bases, V lost 2 bases, and 6 bases had no gene match. CDR3 length: 14 residues. CDR3 region: CASSLSLAGDEQFF. CDR3 nucleotides: TGCGCCAGCAGCTTATCCCTAGCGGGTGATGAGCAGTTCTTC.

This chain joins TRBV7-9 and TRBJ1-1, with a possible D match to TRBD1 (5 bases). This CDR3 has 13 residues. CDR1 is SEHNR, CDR2 FQNEAQ, per germline (reference sequence). V was clipped by 9 bases and J by 3 bases, with 14 bases between them. CDR3 region: CASLKSRDTEAFF. CDR3 coding DNA: TGTGCCAGTCTCAAATCCAGGGACACTGAAGCTTTCTTT.

The gene calls are TRBV11-3 and TRBJ2-7; D not resolved. This CDR3 region has 14 residues. CDR1 and CDR2 from the germline V gene are SGHNT and YENEEA. Trimming took off 6 bases at V and 4 bases at J, with 16 bases between the two ends. CDR3 protein: CASSFPPASYEQYF. The CDR3, as DNA: TGTGCCAGCAGTTTTCCCCCCGCCAGTTACGAGCAGTACTTC.